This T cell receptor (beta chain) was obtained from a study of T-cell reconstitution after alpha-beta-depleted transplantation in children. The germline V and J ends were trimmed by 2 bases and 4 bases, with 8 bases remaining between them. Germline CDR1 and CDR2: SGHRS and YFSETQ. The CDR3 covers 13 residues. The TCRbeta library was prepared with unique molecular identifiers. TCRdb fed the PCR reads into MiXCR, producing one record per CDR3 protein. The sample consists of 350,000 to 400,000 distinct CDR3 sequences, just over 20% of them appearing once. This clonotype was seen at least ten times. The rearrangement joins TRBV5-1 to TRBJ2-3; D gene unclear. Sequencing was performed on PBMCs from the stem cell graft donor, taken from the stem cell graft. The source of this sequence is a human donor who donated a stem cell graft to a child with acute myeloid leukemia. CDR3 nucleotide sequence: TGCGCCAGCAGCTTAGACGGCTCAGATACGCAGTATTTT. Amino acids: CASSLDGSDTQYF.